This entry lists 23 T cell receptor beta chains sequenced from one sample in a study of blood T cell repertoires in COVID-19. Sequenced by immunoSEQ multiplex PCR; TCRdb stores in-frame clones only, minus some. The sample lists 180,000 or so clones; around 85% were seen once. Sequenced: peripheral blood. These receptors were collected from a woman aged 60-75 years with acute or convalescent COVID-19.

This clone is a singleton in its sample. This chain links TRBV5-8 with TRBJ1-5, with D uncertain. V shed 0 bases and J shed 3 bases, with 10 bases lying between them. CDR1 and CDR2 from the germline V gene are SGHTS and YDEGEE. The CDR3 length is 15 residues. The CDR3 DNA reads TGTGCCAGCAGCTTGGGGGAGGGCACCAATCAGCCCCAGCATTTT. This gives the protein CASSLGEGTNQPQHF.

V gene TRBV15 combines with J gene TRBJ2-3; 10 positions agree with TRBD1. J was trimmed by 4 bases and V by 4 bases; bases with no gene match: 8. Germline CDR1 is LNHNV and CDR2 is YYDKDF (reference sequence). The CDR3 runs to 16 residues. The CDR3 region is CATSTPGQGKADTQYF. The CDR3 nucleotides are TGTGCCACCAGCACGCCGGGACAGGGGAAAGCAGATACGCAGTATTTT.

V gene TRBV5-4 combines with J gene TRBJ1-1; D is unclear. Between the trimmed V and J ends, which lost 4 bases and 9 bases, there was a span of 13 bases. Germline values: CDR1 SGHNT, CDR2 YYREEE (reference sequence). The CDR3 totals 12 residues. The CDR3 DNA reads TGTGCCAGCAGCGCTAAGGGAGGGAAAGCTTTCTTT. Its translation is CASSAKGGKAFF.

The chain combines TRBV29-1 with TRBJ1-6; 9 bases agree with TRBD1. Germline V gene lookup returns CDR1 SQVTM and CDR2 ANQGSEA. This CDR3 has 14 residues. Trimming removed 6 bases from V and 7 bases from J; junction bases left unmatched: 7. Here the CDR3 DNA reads TGCAGCGTGAAGGACAGGGGATCGAATTCACCCCTCCACTTT. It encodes CSVKDRGSNSPLHF.

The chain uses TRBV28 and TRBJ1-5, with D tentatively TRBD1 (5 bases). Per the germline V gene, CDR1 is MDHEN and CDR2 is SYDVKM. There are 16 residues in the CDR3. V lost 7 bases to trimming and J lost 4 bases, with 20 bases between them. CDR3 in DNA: TGTGCCAGCAAGGACGGGGGTTTGGGAAGAAATCAGCCCCAGCATTTT. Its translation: CASKDGGLGRNQPQHF. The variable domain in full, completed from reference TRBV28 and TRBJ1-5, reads DVKVTQSSRYLVKRTGEKVFLECVQDMDHENMFWYRQDPGLGLRLIYFSYDVKMKEKGDIPEGYSVSREKKERFSLILESASTNQTSMYLCASKDGGLGRNQPQHFGDGTRLSIL.

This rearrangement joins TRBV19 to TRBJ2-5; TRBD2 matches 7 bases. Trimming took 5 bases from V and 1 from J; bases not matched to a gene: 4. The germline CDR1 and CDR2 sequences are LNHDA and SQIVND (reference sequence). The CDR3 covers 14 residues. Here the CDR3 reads CASSQPGGQETQYF. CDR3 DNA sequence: TGTGCCAGTAGTCAACCGGGGGGCCAAGAGACCCAGTACTTC.

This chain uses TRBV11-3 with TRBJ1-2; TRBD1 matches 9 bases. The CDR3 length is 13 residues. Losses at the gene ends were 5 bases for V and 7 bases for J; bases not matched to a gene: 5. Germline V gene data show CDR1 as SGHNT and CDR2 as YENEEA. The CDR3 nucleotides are TGTGCCAGCAGCCATGACAGGGGGGGTGGCTACACCTTC. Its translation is CASSHDRGGGYTF.

Written as DNA, the CDR3 is TGTGCCAGCGGCGGCATTAACTATGGCTACACCTTC. Residues: CASGGINYGYTF. The J gene is TRBJ1-2, the V gene TRBV28; no clear D. Germline values: CDR1 MDHEN, CDR2 SYDVKM. This CDR3 has 12 amino acids. V lost 8 bases to trimming and J lost 1 base, with 8 bases between them.

The CDR3 DNA reads as TGTGCCAGCAGTGCCCCAGGGGTAGGTGGCTACACCTTC. Protein: CASSAPGVGGYTF. The chain carries TRBV25-1 and TRBJ1-2, with a possible D match to TRBD1 (6 bases). CDR1 MGHDK and CDR2 SYGVNS come from the germline V gene. CDR3 length equals 13 residues. The V gene lost 4 bases and the J gene lost 7 bases, with 13 bases spanning the gap.

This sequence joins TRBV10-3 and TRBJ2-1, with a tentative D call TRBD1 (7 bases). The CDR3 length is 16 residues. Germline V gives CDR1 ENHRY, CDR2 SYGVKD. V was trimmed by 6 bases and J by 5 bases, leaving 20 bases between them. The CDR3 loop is CAIRGYRGTENNEQFF. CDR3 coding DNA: TGTGCCATCAGGGGTTATCGCGGGACAGAAAACAATGAGCAGTTCTTC.

CDR3 residues: CASSVKSEQFF. CDR3 DNA: TGTGCCAGCAGCGTTAAAAGCGAGCAGTTCTTC. The chain employs TRBV9 and TRBJ2-1; no definite D call. This CDR3 is 11 amino acids long. The germline CDR1 and CDR2 sequences are SGDLS and YYNGEE. The V end lost 2 bases, the J end lost 10 bases, and 7 bases lay between the germline ends.

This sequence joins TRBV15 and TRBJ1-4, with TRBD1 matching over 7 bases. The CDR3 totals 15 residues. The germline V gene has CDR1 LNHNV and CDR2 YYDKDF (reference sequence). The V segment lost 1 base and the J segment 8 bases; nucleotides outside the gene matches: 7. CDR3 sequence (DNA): TGTGCCACCAGCAGAGGAGGGGGCCTGGGGGAAAAACTGTTTTTT. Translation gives CATSRGGGLGEKLFF.

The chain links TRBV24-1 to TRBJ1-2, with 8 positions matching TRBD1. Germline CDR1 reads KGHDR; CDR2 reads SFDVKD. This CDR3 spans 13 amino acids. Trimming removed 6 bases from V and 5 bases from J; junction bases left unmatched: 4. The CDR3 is CATSRTGRYGYTF. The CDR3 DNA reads TGTGCCACCAGTAGGACAGGGCGGTATGGCTACACCTTC.

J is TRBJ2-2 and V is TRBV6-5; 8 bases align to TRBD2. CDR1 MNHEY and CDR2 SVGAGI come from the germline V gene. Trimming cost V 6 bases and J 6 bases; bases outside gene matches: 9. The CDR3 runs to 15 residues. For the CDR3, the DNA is TGTGCCAGCAGGCAAAGCGGGAGTCGCGCCGGGGAGCTGTTTTTT. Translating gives CASRQSGSRAGELFF.

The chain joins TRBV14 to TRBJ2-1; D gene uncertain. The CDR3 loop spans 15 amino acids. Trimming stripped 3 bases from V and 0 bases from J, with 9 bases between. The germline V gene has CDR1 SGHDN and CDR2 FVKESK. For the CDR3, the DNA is TGTGCCAGCAGCCACCCTATAAGCTCCTACAATGAGCAGTTCTTC. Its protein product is CASSHPISSYNEQFF.

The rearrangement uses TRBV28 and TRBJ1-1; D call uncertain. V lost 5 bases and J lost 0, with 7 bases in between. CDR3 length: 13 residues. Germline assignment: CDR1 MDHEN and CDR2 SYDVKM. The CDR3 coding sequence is TGTGCCAGCAGTCCCCCCATGAACACTGAAGCTTTCTTT. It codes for CASSPPMNTEAFF.

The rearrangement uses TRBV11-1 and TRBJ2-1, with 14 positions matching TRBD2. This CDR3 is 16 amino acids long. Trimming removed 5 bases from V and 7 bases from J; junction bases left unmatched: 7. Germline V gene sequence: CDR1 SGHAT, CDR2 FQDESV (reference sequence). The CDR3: CASSHGTSGSKNEQFF. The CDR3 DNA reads TGTGCCAGCAGCCATGGGACTAGCGGGAGTAAAAATGAGCAGTTCTTC.

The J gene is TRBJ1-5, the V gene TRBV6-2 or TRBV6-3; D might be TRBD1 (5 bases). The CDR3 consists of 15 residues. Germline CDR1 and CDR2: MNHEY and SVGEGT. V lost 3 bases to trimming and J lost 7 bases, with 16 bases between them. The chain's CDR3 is CASSYSRGVGQPQHF. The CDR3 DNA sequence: TGTGCCAGCAGTTATAGTAGGGGTGTTGGCCAGCCCCAGCATTTT.

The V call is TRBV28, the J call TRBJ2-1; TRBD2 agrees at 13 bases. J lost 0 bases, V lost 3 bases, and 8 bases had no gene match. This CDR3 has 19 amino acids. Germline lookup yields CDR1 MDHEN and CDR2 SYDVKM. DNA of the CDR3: TGTGCCAGCAGTTTTGCGGGACTAGCGGGAAAAAGCTCCTACAATGAGCAGTTCTTC. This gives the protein CASSFAGLAGKSSYNEQFF.

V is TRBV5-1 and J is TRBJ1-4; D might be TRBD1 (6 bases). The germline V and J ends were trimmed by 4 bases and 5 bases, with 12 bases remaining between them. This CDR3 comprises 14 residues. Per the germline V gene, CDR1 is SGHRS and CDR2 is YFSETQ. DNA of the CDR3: TGCGCCAGCAGCGCGGGGGCAGGCAATGAAAAACTGTTTTTT. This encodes CASSAGAGNEKLFF.

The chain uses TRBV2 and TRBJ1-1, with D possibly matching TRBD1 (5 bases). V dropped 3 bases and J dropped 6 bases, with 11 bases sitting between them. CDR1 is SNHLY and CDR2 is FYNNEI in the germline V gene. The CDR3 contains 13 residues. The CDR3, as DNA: TGTGCCAGCAGTGAGTTTCCGACAGCTGAAGCTTTCTTT. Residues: CASSEFPTAEAFF.

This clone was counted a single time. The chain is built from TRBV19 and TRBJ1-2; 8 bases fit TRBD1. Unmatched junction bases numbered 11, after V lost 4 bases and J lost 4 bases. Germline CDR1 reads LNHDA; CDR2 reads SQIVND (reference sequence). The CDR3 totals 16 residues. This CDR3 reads CASSTTAGGTGYGYTF. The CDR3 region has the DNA TGTGCCAGTAGTACTACCGCGGGTGGGACAGGCTATGGCTACACCTTC.

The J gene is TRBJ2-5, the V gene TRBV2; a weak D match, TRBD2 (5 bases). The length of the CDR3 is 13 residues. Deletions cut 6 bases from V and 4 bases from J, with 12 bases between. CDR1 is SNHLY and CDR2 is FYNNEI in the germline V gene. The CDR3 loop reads CASRQGRGETQYF. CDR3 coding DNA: TGTGCCAGCAGGCAAGGACGGGGAGAGACCCAGTACTTC.